A single sample gave rise to the 26 T cell receptor beta chains below, sequenced in a study of control samples from healthy donors and cancer patients. The method was immunoSEQ multiplex PCR; TCRdb's version includes in-frame clones alone and lacks a portion of them. The sample contains roughly 150,000 clones, about 93% of which appear only once. The sample consisted of blood. The receptors stem from a man aged 50-60 years in good health.

The chain links TRBV7-9 to TRBJ1-2; 9 bases are a match to TRBD1. Germline V CDR1 and CDR2: SEHNR, FQNEAQ (reference sequence). This CDR3 region has 16 residues. V shed 3 bases and J 3 bases; nucleotides not matched to a gene: 8. In nucleotides, the CDR3 is TGTGCCAGCAGCTTCGTCCTGGACAGGGGAGACTATGGCTACACCTTC. Protein product: CASSFVLDRGDYGYTF.

This chain connects TRBV7-9 to TRBJ1-3, with 7 bases identical to TRBD1. V gave up 1 base and J gave up 4 bases; unmatched junction bases: 1. Germline V lookup: CDR1 SEHNR, CDR2 FQNEAQ (reference sequence). The CDR3 is made up of 14 amino acids. The CDR3 sequence is CASSLGGGGNTIYF. CDR3 bases: TGTGCCAGCAGCTTAGGAGGGGGCGGAAACACCATATATTTT.

A single count supports this clone. The chain employs TRBV13 and TRBJ2-7; 16 bases are a match to TRBD2. Trimming at V came to 5 bases and at J to 2 bases, leaving 6 bases not matched to a gene. The germline CDR1 and CDR2 sequences are PRHDT and FYEKMQ (reference sequence). CDR3 length: 17 amino acids. The CDR3 DNA follows: TGTGCCAGCAGCGAGGGGACTAGCGGGAGGGCCACCTACGAGCAGTACTTC. This sequence encodes CASSEGTSGRATYEQYF.

This clone has only a few counts. The V and J genes are TRBV7-2 and TRBJ2-5, with 7 bases fitting TRBD2. With V trimmed by 4 bases and J by 4 bases, 3 bases remained unmatched. CDR1 and CDR2 from the germline V gene are SGHTA and FQGNSA. The CDR3 has 13 residues. This CDR3 reads CASSWGLPETQYF. The CDR3 nucleotides read TGTGCCAGCAGCTGGGGACTACCAGAGACCCAGTACTTC.

This clone was counted a single time. The V and J genes are TRBV2 and TRBJ2-5, with 7 bases matching TRBD1. V lost 6 bases and J lost 2; bases outside the gene matches: 6. CDR1 is SNHLY and CDR2 is FYNNEI in the germline V gene. This CDR3 spans 14 amino acids. This CDR3 reads CASRFGTVQETQYF. In DNA form, the CDR3 reads TGTGCCAGCAGATTCGGGACAGTTCAAGAGACCCAGTACTTC.

The chain recombines TRBV5-1 with TRBJ2-1; TRBD2 matches at 8 bases. With V trimmed by 0 bases and J by 2 bases, 4 bases remained unmatched. Germline CDR1 SGHRS, CDR2 YFSETQ. The CDR3 contains 16 residues. The CDR3 DNA follows: TGCGCCAGCAGCTTGGGAGGTAGCGGGGCCTACAATGAGCAGTTCTTC. It translates to CASSLGGSGAYNEQFF. The full variable domain, in which reference TRBV5-1 and TRBJ2-1 provide the parts outside the CDR3, is KAGVTQTPRYLIKTRGQQVTLSCSPISGHRSVSWYQQTPGQGLQFLFEYFSETQRNKGNFPGRFSGRQFSNSRSEMNVSTLELGDSALYLCASSLGGSGAYNEQFFGPGTRLTVL.

This clone was detected once. The gene calls are TRBV3-1 (or the pseudogene TRBV3-2) and TRBJ1-1; the D is unclear. The V gene's germline CDR1 is LGHDT and CDR2 YNNKEL (reference sequence). The CDR3 spans 12 residues. The V gene lost 4 bases and the J gene lost 3 bases, with 6 bases spanning the gap. This chain's CDR3 is CASSRSHTEAFF. CDR3 DNA sequence: TGTGCCAGCAGCCGCAGCCACACTGAAGCTTTCTTT.

V usage is TRBV29-1 and J usage is TRBJ2-3; D is ambiguous. Per the germline V gene, CDR1 is SQVTM and CDR2 is ANQGSEA. The V end lost 3 bases, the J end lost 2 bases, and 15 bases lay between the germline ends. This CDR3 comprises 15 residues. The CDR3 region is CSVDGSAGNTDTQYF. CDR3 coding DNA: TGCAGCGTTGATGGGTCAGCTGGGAACACAGATACGCAGTATTTT.

J is TRBJ1-1 and V is TRBV5-1; D might be TRBD1 (5 bases). CDR1 is SGHRS, CDR2 YFSETQ, per germline. V lost 2 bases to trimming and J lost 1 base, with 9 bases between them. The CDR3 sequence is 14 residues long. CDR3 nucleotides: TGCGCCAGCAGCTTCTCGGACAAGAACACTGAAGCTTTCTTT. Its protein is CASSFSDKNTEAFF.

V usage is TRBV5-4 and J usage is TRBJ2-3; D not certain. The CDR3 runs 17 residues. V gave up 2 bases and J gave up 0 bases, with 16 bases separating them. CDR1 and CDR2 (germline): SGHNT, YYREEE (reference sequence). CDR3 sequence: CASSFDRLGPSTDTQYF. In nucleotides, the CDR3 is TGTGCCAGCAGCTTCGATCGGCTTGGACCTAGCACAGATACGCAGTATTTT.

The chain uses TRBV10-2 and TRBJ1-2, with D possibly being TRBD1 (6 bases). The CDR3 loop spans 14 amino acids. V lost 0 bases and J lost 8, with 13 bases in between. Germline lookup yields CDR1 WSHSY and CDR2 SAAADI. The CDR3, as DNA: TGCGCCAGCAGTGAGTCGAGGCAGGGGCTCGGCTACACCTTC. It is translated as CASSESRQGLGYTF.

The chain combines TRBV2 with TRBJ1-1, with 9 bases aligning to TRBD1. CDR1 is SNHLY and CDR2 is FYNNEI in the germline V gene. J lost 4 bases, V lost 0 bases, and 6 bases had no gene match. CDR3 size: 16 residues. DNA of the CDR3: TGTGCCAGCAGTGAAGCCGGGACAGGGATAGGCACTGAAGCTTTCTTT. Its translation is CASSEAGTGIGTEAFF. The complete variable domain, with remaining parts taken from reference TRBV2 and TRBJ1-1, reads EPEVTQTPSHQVTQMGQEVILRCVPISNHLYFYWYRQILGQKVEFLVSFYNNEISEKSEIFDDQFSVERPDGSNFTLKIRSTKLEDSAMYFCASSEAGTGIGTEAFFGQGTRLTVV.

The chain combines TRBV18 with TRBJ1-4, with D possibly TRBD1 on 5 matching bases. V dropped 3 bases and J dropped 5 bases, with 10 bases sitting between them. Germline loops: CDR1 KGHSH, CDR2 LQKENI. This CDR3 spans 14 amino acids. CDR3 loop: CASSPGRGNEKLFF. The CDR3 DNA is TGTGCCAGCTCACCGGGCCGGGGCAATGAAAAACTGTTTTTT.

The chain employs TRBV2 and TRBJ2-5, with D tentatively TRBD1 (5 bases). V dropped 6 bases and J dropped 4 bases, with 15 bases sitting between them. The CDR3 consists of 14 residues. Germline V gene data show CDR1 as SNHLY and CDR2 as FYNNEI. CDR3 loop: CASRPPQGGETQYF. In nucleotides, the CDR3 is TGTGCCAGCAGGCCCCCCCAGGGTGGAGAGACCCAGTACTTC.

As for this clone: The same CDR3 arises from other DNA sequences in this sample as well. DNA of the CDR3: TGTGCCAGCACTCGCACAGGGGTCAACACTGAAGCTTTCTTT. Residues: CASTRTGVNTEAFF. The V call is TRBV6-5, the J call TRBJ1-1; 7 nucleotides align to TRBD1. The length of the CDR3 is 14 residues. V gave up 7 bases and J gave up 2 bases; unmatched junction bases: 7. CDR1 MNHEY and CDR2 SVGAGI come from the germline V gene.

The chain's CDR3 is CASSRQKLGEQYF. The CDR3 region has the DNA TGTGCCAGCTCAAGGCAGAAATTAGGCGAGCAGTACTTC. V is TRBV18 and J is TRBJ2-7; D uncertain. Per the germline V gene, CDR1 is KGHSH and CDR2 is LQKENI. The CDR3 has 13 residues. Trimming took 5 bases from V and 6 from J, leaving 14 bases between them.

This chain links TRBV5-1 with TRBJ1-2, with 12 bases fitting TRBD1. Germline CDR1 and CDR2: SGHRS and YFSETQ. The CDR3 runs 14 residues. J lost 6 bases, V lost 4 bases, and 4 bases had no gene match. CDR3 amino acids: CASSRGTGGDGYTF. Here the CDR3 DNA reads TGCGCCAGCAGCAGGGGGACAGGGGGCGATGGCTACACCTTC.

This chain links TRBV6-2 or TRBV6-3 with TRBJ2-3, with TRBD2 identical over 15 bases. Losses at the gene ends were 2 bases for V and 3 bases for J; bases not matched to a gene: 0. The CDR3 length is 16 residues. Per germline, CDR1 MNHEY and CDR2 SVGEGT. CDR3 in DNA: TGTGCCAGCAGTTACGGGACTAGCGGGAGGACAGATACGCAGTATTTT. Amino acid sequence: CASSYGTSGRTDTQYF.

The chain employs TRBV28 and TRBJ1-1; possibly TRBD1 for D (5 bases). Trimming removed 4 bases at V and 0 bases at J, with 12 bases between. Germline lookup yields CDR1 MDHEN and CDR2 SYDVKM. The CDR3 extends over 15 amino acids. The CDR3 is CASSSRDGLNTEAFF. The CDR3 DNA is TGTGCCAGCAGTTCACGGGACGGCTTGAACACTGAAGCTTTCTTT. Based on the CDR3 plus reference TRBV28 and TRBJ1-1, the full variable domain is DVKVTQSSRYLVKRTGEKVFLECVQDMDHENMFWYRQDPGLGLRLIYFSYDVKMKEKGDIPEGYSVSREKKERFSLILESASTNQTSMYLCASSSRDGLNTEAFFGQGTRLTVV.

This clone was picked up one time. V gene TRBV6-1 combines with J gene TRBJ2-1; the D is unclear. The germline V gene has CDR1 MNHNS and CDR2 SASEGT. Trimming cost V 5 bases and J 11 bases, with 10 bases left between them. The CDR3 is 11 amino acids. The CDR3 DNA is TGTGCCAGCAGTTTAGTAATGAAGCAGTTCTTC. Translating it yields CASSLVMKQFF.

The rearrangement uses TRBV27 and TRBJ2-7, with a tentative D call TRBD1 (7 bases). V was clipped by 6 bases and J by 2 bases, with 11 bases between them. Germline V gene data show CDR1 as MNHEY and CDR2 as SMNVEV (reference sequence). CDR3 length equals 13 residues. CDR3 protein: CASRGGQTYEQYF. The CDR3 nucleotides read TGTGCCAGCAGGGGGGGACAGACCTACGAGCAGTACTTC.

The table lists this clone with a count of one. CDR3 in amino acids: CASRRQGRFNYGYTF. For the CDR3, the DNA is TGTGCCAGTCGCCGACAGGGGCGGTTTAACTATGGCTACACCTTC. This chain links TRBV5-6 with TRBJ1-2, with 8 bases aligning to TRBD1. CDR1 and CDR2 (germline): SGHDT, YYEEEE. This CDR3 is built from 15 residues. V dropped 8 bases and J dropped 1; count of bases not matched to a gene: 10.

This rearrangement joins TRBV7-3 to TRBJ2-7; D may be TRBD1 or TRBD2 (5 bases each). V was shortened by 5 bases and J by 2 bases, with 25 bases between the two germline ends. Germline V CDR1 and CDR2: SGHTA, FQGTGA. The CDR3 is 18 amino acids. The chain's CDR3 is CASSTLGDLWRATYEQYF. In nucleotides, the CDR3 is TGTGCCAGCAGCACGTTGGGGGACCTCTGGCGGGCCACCTACGAGCAGTACTTC. Combining the CDR3 with reference TRBV7-3 and TRBJ2-7 gives the whole variable domain GAGVSQTPSNKVTEKGKYVELRCDPISGHTALYWYRQSLGQGPEFLIYFQGTGAADDSGLPNDRFFAVRPEGSVSTLKIQRTERGDSAVYLCASSTLGDLWRATYEQYFGPGTRLTVT.

The gene calls are TRBV9 and TRBJ2-2; TRBD1 matches at 11 bases. V lost 0 bases, J lost 0 bases, and 1 base stayed unmatched. This CDR3 comprises 17 residues. The V gene's germline CDR1 is SGDLS and CDR2 YYNGEE. The CDR3 loop reads CASSVGDRGSNTGELFF. CDR3 nucleotide sequence: TGTGCCAGCAGCGTAGGGGACAGGGGGTCGAACACCGGGGAGCTGTTTTTT.

The chain combines TRBV11-2 with TRBJ1-2; D not resolved. The CDR3 runs 14 residues. Germline CDR1 reads SGHAT; CDR2 reads FQNNGV. Deletions cut 3 bases from V and 6 bases from J, with 14 bases between. CDR3 sequence: CASSFSSTPNGYTF. The CDR3 region has the DNA TGTGCCAGCAGCTTCAGCAGTACCCCAAATGGCTACACCTTC. Full variable domain (missing parts from reference TRBV11-2 and TRBJ1-2): EAGVAQSPRYKIIEKRQSVAFWCNPISGHATLYWYQQILGQGPKLLIQFQNNGVVDDSQLPKDRFSAERLKGVDSTLKIQPAKLEDSAVYLCASSFSSTPNGYTFGSGTRLTVV.

This clone was seen once. Written as DNA, the CDR3 is TGTGCCAGCAGTCCTGGGACAGTCAATCAGCCCCAGCATTTT. This encodes CASSPGTVNQPQHF. The chain links TRBV28 to TRBJ1-5; 7 bases line up with TRBD1. From germline, CDR1 is MDHEN and CDR2 SYDVKM. V dropped 5 bases and J dropped 3; count of bases not matched to a gene: 4. This CDR3 contains 14 residues.